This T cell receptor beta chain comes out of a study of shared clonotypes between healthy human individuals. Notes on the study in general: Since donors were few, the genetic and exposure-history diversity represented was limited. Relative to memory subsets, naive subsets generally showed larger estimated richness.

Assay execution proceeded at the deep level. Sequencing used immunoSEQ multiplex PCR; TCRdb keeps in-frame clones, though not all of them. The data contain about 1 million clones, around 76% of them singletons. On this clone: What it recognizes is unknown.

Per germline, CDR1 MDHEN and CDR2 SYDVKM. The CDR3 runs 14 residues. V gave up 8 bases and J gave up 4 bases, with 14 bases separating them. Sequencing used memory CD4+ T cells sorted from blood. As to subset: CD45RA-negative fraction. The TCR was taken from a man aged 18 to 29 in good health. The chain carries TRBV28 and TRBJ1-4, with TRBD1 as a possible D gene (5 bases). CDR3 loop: CASGRDLGNEKLFF. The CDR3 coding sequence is TGTGCCAGCGGGCGGGACTTGGGTAATGAAAAACTGTTTTTT.